The next 4 T cell receptor beta chains were all read from a single sample in a study of human T cells and chemical hapten exposure. TCRdb called the RACE reads again in MiXCR, with one record for every CDR3 protein. The sample shows roughly 110,000 distinct CDR3 sequences, more than 10% of them seen only once. Time point given: pre-sensitization, week 0. Sample treatment: therapeutic diphenylcyclopropenone sensitization with weekly scalp DPC. The material was whole blood, obtained in connection with sensitization to the hapten diphenylcyclopropenone (DPC). The receptors were gathered from a woman in her fifties or sixties with alopecia areata. Some clones in this sample may be carry-over from other donors' samples.

This clonotype was detected a few times. This chain uses TRBV7-7 with TRBJ2-5; D not resolved. The CDR3 runs to 13 residues. Trimming took 6 bases from V and 2 from J, leaving 10 bases between them. Germline CDR1 is SSHAT and CDR2 is FNYEAQ (reference sequence). The CDR3 nucleotides are TGTGCCAGCAGGTACTGGGATCAAGAGACCCAGTACTTC. Translated, it gives CASRYWDQETQYF.

V gene TRBV18 combines with J gene TRBJ1-2; 7 bases are a match to TRBD1. Germline CDR1 reads KGHSH; CDR2 reads LQKENI. The V gene end was trimmed by 6 bases and the J gene end by 6 bases; junction bases not matched to a gene: 10. CDR3 length equals 14 residues. The CDR3 protein is CASSSDRKIHGYTF. CDR3 DNA sequence: TGTGCCAGCTCGTCGGACAGGAAGATCCATGGCTACACCTTC.

This clonotype has just a few counts. V and J are TRBV11-2 and TRBJ1-1; D is possibly TRBD1 (6 bases). CDR3 size: 14 residues. The V and J ends lost 2 bases and 6 bases respectively, with 13 bases between them. CDR1 is SGHAT, CDR2 FQNNGV, per germline. The CDR3 is CASSLSGAGAEAFF. As DNA, the CDR3 is TGTGCCAGCAGCTTATCAGGGGCAGGGGCTGAAGCTTTCTTT. The full variable domain, its missing parts supplied by reference TRBV11-2 and TRBJ1-1, is EAGVAQSPRYKIIEKRQSVAFWCNPISGHATLYWYQQILGQGPKLLIQFQNNGVVDDSQLPKDRFSAERLKGVDSTLKIQPAKLEDSAVYLCASSLSGAGAEAFFGQGTRLTVV.

This chain joins TRBV7-9 and TRBJ2-7, with TRBD1 as a possible D gene (6 bases). This CDR3 is built from 14 residues. The germline CDR1 and CDR2 sequences are SEHNR and FQNEAQ (reference sequence). V lost 8 bases and J 4 bases, leaving 18 bases between the germline ends. CDR3 in DNA: TGTGCCAGCGGCTCTGACTTACAGGGTTACGAGCAGTACTTC. Encoded protein: CASGSDLQGYEQYF. The full variable domain, in which reference TRBV7-9 and TRBJ2-7 provide the parts outside the CDR3, is DTGVSQNPRHKITKRGQNVTFRCDPISEHNRLYWYRQTLGQGPEFLTYFQNEAQLEKSRLLSDRFSAERPKGSFSTLEIQRTEQGDSAMYLCASGSDLQGYEQYFGPGTRLTVT.